The clone carrying this T cell receptor (beta chain) was recorded at least ten times. CDR3 length: 13 residues. The germline gives CDR1 DFQATT, CDR2 SNEGSKA (reference sequence). V shed 0 bases and J 4 bases; nucleotides not matched to a gene: 3. This sample is part of a study of blood T cells in healthy people across ages. Using a J-beta primer mix together with a sample-barcoded 5' primer, a second PCR was run for roughly 6 to 12 cycles. TCRdb fed the 5' RACE reads into MiXCR, producing one record per CDR3 protein. Of 1.6 million or so distinct CDR3 sequences listed, approximately 32% were seen once; the top ten hold around 11%.

This TCR was recovered from a woman in her 30s in good health. The rearrangement links TRBV20-1 to TRBJ2-7; TRBD1 aligns across 7 bases. The specimen was blood. CDR3 nucleotides: TGCAGTGCTAGAGATTTACAGGGGTACGAGCAGTACTTC. Encoded protein: CSARDLQGYEQYF.